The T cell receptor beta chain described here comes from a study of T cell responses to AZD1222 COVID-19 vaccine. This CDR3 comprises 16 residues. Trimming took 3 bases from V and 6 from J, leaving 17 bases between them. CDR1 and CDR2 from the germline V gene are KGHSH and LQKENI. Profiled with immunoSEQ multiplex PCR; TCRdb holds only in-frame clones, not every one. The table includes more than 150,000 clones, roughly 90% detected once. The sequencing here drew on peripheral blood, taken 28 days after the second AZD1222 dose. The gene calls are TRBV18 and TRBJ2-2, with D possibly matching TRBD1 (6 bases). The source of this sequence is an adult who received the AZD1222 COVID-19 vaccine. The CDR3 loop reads CASSPTSPGAAGELFF. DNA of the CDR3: TGTGCCAGCTCACCCACATCCCCAGGGGCAGCCGGGGAGCTGTTTTTT.